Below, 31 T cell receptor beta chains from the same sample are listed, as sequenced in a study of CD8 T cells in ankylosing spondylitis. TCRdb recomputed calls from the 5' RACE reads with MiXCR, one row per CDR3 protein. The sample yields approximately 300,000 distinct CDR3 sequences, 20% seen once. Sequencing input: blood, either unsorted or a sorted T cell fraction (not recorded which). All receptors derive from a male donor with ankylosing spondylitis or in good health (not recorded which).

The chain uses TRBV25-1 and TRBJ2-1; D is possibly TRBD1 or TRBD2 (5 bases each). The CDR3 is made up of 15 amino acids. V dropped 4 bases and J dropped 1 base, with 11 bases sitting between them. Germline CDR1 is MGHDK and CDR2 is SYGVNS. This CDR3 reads CASSGSGRSYNEQFF. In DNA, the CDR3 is TGTGCCAGCAGTGGTTCGGGGCGGTCCTACAATGAGCAGTTCTTC.

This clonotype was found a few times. This CDR3 reads CASSKNVGELFF. The CDR3 nucleotides read TGTGCCAGCAGCAAGAACGTCGGGGAGCTGTTTTTT. This chain joins TRBV7-6 and TRBJ2-2, with D unclear. Per the germline V gene, CDR1 is SGHVS and CDR2 is FNYEAQ. Trimming stripped 5 bases from V and 7 bases from J, with 8 bases between. The CDR3 runs to 12 residues.

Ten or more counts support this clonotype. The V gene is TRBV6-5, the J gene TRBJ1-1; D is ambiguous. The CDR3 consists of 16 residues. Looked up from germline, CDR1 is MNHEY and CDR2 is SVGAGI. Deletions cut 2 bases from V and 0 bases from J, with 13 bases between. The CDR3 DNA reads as TGTGCCAGCAGTTACCGGGATTTCGGCATGAACACTGAAGCTTTCTTT. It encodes CASSYRDFGMNTEAFF.

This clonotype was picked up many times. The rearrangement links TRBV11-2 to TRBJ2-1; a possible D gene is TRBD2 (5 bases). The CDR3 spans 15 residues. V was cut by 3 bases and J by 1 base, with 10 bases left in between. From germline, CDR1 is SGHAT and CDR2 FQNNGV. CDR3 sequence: CASSFVSGSYNEQFF. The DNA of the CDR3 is TGTGCCAGCAGCTTTGTAAGCGGATCCTACAATGAGCAGTTCTTC.

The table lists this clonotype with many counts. CDR3 region: CASSLKPGRTMNTEAFF. The CDR3 nucleotides are TGTGCCAGCAGCCTGAAACCGGGACGCACCATGAACACTGAAGCTTTCTTT. The rearrangement uses TRBV7-8 and TRBJ1-1; D perhaps matches TRBD1 (5 bases). Per germline, CDR1 SGHVS and CDR2 FQNEAQ. V gave up 5 bases and J gave up 0 bases, with 19 bases separating them. The CDR3 length is 17 residues.

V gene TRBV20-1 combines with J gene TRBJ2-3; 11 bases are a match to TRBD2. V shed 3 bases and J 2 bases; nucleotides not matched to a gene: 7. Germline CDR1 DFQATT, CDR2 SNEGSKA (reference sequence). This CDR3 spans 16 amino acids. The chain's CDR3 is CSARGTSGGNTDTQYF. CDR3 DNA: TGCAGTGCTAGGGGGACTAGCGGTGGGAACACAGATACGCAGTATTTT.

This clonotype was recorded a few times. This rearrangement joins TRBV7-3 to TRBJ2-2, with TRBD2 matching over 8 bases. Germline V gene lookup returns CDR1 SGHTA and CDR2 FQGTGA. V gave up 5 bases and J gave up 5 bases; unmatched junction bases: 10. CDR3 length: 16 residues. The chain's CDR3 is CASSTGRTSNTGELFF. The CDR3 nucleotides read TGTGCCAGCAGCACCGGCAGGACTAGCAATACCGGGGAGCTGTTTTTT.

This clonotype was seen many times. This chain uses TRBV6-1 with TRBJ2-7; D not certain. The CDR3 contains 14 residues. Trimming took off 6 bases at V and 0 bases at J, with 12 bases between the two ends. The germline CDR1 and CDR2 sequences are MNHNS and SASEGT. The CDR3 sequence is CASRRTATSYEQYV. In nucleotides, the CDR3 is TGTGCCAGCAGACGGACCGCTACCTCCTACGAGCAGTACGTC.

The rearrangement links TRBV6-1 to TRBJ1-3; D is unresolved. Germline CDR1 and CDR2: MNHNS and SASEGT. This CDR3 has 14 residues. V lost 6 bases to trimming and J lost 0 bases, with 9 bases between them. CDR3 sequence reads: CASRTAFSGNTIYF. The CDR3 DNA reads TGTGCCAGCAGGACTGCGTTCTCTGGAAACACCATATATTTT.

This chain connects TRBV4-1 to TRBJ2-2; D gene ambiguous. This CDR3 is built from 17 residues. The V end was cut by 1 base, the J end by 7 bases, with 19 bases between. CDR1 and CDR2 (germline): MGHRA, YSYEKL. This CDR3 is CASSQGVSPGSGGELFF. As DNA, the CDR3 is TGCGCCAGCAGCCAAGGTGTCAGCCCCGGGTCTGGCGGGGAGCTGTTTTTT.

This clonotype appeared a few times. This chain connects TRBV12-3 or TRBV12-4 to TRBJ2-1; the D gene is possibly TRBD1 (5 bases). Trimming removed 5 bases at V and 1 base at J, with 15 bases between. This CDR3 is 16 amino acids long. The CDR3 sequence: CASSPQGRGSYNEQFF. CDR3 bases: TGTGCCAGCAGTCCCCAGGGTAGGGGATCCTACAATGAGCAGTTCTTC.

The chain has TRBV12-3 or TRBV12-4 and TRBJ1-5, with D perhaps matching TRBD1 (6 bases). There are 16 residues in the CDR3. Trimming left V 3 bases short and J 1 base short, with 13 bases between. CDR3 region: CASSFETGPSNQPQHF. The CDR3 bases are TGTGCCAGCAGTTTCGAGACAGGACCGAGCAATCAGCCCCAGCATTTT.

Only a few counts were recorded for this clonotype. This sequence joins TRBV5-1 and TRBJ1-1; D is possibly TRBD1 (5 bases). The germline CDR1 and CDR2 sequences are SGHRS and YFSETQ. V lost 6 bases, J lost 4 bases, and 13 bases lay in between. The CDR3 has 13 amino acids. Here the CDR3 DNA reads TGCGCCAGCACGGGGGAGTTGGTCACTGAAGCTTTCTTT. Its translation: CASTGELVTEAFF.

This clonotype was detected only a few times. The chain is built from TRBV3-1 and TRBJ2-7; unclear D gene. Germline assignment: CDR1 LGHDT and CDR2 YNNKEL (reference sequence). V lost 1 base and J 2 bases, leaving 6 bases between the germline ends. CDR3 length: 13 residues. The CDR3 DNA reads TGTGCCAGCAGCCAAGGGTTGGCCTACGAGCAGTACGTC. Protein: CASSQGLAYEQYV.

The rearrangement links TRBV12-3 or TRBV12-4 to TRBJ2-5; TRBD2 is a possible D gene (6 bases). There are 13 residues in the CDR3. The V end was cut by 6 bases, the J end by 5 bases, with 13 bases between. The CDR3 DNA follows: TGTGCCAGCAGCATTCTAGCGATGGAGACCCAGTACTTC. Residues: CASSILAMETQYF.

CDR3 region: CSVVGQGNTIYF. CDR3 nucleotides: TGCAGCGTTGTTGGCCAGGGAAACACCATATATTTT. The chain recombines TRBV29-1 with TRBJ1-3; no reliable D call. CDR1 and CDR2 from the germline V gene are SQVTM and ANQGSEA. The CDR3 is made up of 12 amino acids. Trimming removed 4 bases from V and 4 bases from J, with 8 bases in between.

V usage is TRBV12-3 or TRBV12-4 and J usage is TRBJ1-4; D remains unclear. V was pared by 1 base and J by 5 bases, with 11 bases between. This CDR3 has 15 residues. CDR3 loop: CASSLGSGINEKLFF. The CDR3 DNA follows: TGTGCCAGCAGTTTAGGGTCAGGTATAAATGAAAAACTGTTTTTT.

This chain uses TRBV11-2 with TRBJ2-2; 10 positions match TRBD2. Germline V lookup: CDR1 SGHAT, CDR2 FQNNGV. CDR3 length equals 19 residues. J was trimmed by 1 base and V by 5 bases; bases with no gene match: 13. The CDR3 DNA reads TGTGCCAGCAGCCCCAGACCTACCATAGCGGGGGGGAACACCGGGGAGCTGTTTTTT. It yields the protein CASSPRPTIAGGNTGELFF.

CDR3 residues: CASTRTQYF. The CDR3 coding sequence is TGTGCCAGCACTCGTACGCAGTATTTT. The gene calls are TRBV2 and TRBJ2-3; D is unclear. The CDR3 sequence is 9 residues long. The germline CDR1 and CDR2 sequences are SNHLY and FYNNEI. Trimming stripped 7 bases from V and 8 bases from J, with 4 bases between.

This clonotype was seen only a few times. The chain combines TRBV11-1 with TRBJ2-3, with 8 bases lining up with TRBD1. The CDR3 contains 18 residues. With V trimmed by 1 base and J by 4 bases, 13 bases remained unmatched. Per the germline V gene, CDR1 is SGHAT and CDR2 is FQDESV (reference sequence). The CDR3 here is CASSLGSPGGAKPDTQYF. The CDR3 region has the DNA TGTGCCAGCAGCTTAGGGTCCCCAGGGGGCGCGAAGCCAGATACGCAGTATTTT.

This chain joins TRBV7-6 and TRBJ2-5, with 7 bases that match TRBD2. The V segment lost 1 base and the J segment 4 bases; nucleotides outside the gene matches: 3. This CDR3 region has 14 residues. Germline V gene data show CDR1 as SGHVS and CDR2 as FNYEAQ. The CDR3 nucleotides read TGTGCCAGCAGCTTAGTACCGGGGGGAGAGACCCAGTACTTC. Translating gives CASSLVPGGETQYF.

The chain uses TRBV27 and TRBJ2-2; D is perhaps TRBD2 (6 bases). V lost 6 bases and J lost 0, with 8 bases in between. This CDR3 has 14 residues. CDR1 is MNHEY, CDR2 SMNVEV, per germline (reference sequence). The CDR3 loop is CASREGSNTGELFF. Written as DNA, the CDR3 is TGTGCCAGCAGGGAGGGATCGAACACCGGGGAGCTGTTTTTT.

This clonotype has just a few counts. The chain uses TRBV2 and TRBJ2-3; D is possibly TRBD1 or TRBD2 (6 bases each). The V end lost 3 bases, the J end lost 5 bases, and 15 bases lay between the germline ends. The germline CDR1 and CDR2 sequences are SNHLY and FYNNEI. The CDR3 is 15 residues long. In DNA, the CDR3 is TGTGCCAGCAGTGAGCAACAGGGTAGCGGAGATACGCAGTATTTT. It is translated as CASSEQQGSGDTQYF. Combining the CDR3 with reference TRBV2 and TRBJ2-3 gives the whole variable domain EPEVTQTPSHQVTQMGQEVILRCVPISNHLYFYWYRQILGQKVEFLVSFYNNEISEKSEIFDDQFSVERPDGSNFTLKIRSTKLEDSAMYFCASSEQQGSGDTQYFGPGTRLTVL.

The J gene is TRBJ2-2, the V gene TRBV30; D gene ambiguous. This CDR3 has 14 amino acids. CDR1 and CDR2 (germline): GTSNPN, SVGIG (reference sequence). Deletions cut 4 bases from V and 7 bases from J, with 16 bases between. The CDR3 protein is CAWKPLKASGELFF. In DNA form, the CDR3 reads TGTGCCTGGAAACCCCTCAAGGCGAGCGGGGAGCTGTTTTTT.

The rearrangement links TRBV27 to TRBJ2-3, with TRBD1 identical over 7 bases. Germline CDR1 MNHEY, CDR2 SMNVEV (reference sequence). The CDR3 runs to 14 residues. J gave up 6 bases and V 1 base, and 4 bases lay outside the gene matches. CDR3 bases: TGTGCCAGCAGTTTATTCACAGGGGATGATACGCAGTATTTT. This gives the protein CASSLFTGDDTQYF.

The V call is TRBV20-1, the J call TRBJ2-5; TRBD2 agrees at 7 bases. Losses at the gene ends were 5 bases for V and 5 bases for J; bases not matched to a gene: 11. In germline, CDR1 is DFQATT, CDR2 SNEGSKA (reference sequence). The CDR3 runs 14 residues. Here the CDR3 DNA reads TGCAGTGCTTTTGTGGGAGGGCCGGGTGAGACCCAGTACTTC. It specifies CSAFVGGPGETQYF.

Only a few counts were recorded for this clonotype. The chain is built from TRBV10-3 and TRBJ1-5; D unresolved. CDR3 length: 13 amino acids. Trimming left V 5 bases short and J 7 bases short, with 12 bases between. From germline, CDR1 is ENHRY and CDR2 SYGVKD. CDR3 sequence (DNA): TGTGCCATCAGTTCCGGGCCGGGGCAGCCCCAGCATTTT. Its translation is CAISSGPGQPQHF.

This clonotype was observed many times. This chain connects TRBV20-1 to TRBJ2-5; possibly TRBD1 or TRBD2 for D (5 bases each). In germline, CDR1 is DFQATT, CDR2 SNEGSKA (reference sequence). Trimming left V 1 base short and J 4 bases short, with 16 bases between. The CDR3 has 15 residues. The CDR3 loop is CSARVPLRDRETQYF. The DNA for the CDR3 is TGCAGTGCTAGAGTTCCACTTAGGGACCGAGAGACCCAGTACTTC.

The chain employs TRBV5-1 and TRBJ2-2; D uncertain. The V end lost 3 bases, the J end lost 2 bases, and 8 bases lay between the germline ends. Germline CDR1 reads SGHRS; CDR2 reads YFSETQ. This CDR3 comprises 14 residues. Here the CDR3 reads CASSSRPNTGELFF. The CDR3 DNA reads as TGCGCCAGCAGCTCCCGACCTAACACCGGGGAGCTGTTTTTT.

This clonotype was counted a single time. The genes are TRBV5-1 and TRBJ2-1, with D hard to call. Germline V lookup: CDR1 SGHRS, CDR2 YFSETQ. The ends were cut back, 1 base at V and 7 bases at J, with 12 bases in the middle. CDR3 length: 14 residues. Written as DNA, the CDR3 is TGCGCCAGCAGCTTGAATCCAGGTGTAAATGAGCAGTTCTTC. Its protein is CASSLNPGVNEQFF.

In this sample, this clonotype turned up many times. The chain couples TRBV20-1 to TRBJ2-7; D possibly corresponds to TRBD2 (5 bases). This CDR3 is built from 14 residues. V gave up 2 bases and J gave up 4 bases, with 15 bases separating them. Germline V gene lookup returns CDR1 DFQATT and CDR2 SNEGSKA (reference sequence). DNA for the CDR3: TGCAGTGCTAGACCCGGGTCTAGCCTATACGAGCAGTACGTC. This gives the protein CSARPGSSLYEQYV.